This entry features one T cell receptor (beta chain) sequence. This record belongs to a study of blood T cell repertoires in COVID-19. For the study at large: There were acute and convalescent COVID-19 samples, and they came from the United States, Italy and Spain.

Sequencing was performed with immunoSEQ multiplex PCR; in TCRdb, only in-frame clones are kept and a portion is missing. Seen here are about 120,000 clones, around 90% observed once, and the top ten hold 3.8%. This CDR3 spans 17 amino acids. The germline V and J ends were trimmed by 11 bases and 0 bases, with 23 bases remaining between them. Germline assignment: CDR1 WNHNN and CDR2 SYGVQD (reference sequence). Sequencing was performed on peripheral blood. The genes are TRBV10-1 and TRBJ2-1; D gene ambiguous. The sequence came from a woman aged 55-69 years with COVID-19, enrolled during active disease. The CDR3 DNA reads TGCGCCGGCCCACTCCTCTGGGCGACCTTCTCCTACAATGAGCAGTTCTTC. This codes for CAGPLLWATFSYNEQFF.